This section outlines one T cell receptor (beta chain) sequence together with its context. Germline V gives CDR1 MNHEY, CDR2 SVGAGI. V shed 6 bases and J 7 bases; nucleotides not matched to a gene: 12. The CDR3 covers 15 residues. The sample comes from a study of blood T cell repertoires in COVID-19. Study-wide background: Material from acute and convalescent COVID-19 was sourced from the United States, Italy and Spain. Sources were T cells, B-cell-depleted T cells, or PBMCs; the material itself was cDNA or gDNA.

Original processing methods: Nucleated cell number was recorded as an estimate derived from reference gene primer amplification. Method: immunoSEQ multiplex PCR; TCRdb's copy keeps in-frame clones and lacks some. The DNA gave D and trimming, while V, J and clone size come from that table. Of roughly 140,000 clones detected, roughly 80% appear once; the ten largest clones hold over 2%. Sequencing was performed on peripheral blood. The rearrangement links TRBV6-5 to TRBJ1-5; 7 nucleotides line up with TRBD1. This TCR was sampled from a man between 65 and 85 years old with acute or convalescent COVID-19. In DNA, the CDR3 is TGTGCCAGCAGCCCAAGTGGACAGGAGGGCCAGCCCCAGCATTTT. The encoded protein is CASSPSGQEGQPQHF.